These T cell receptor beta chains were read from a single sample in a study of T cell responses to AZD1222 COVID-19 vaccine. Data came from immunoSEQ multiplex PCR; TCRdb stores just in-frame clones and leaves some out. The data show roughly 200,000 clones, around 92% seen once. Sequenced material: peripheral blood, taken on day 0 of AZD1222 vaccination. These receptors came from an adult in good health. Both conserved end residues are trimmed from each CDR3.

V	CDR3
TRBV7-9	ASSFSPVDNSPLH
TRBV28	ASSPGTGVNTEAF
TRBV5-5	ASSYTGSSGNTIY
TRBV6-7	ASSYTSGAGYYGYT
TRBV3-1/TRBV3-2	ASSPLGGREKLF
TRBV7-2	ASSLARTRTDTQY
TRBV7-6	ASSLVGGGTDTQY
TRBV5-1	ASAAVGTGNTEAF
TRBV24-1	ATGSQGTGELF
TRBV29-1	SVEDGLGMGYGYT
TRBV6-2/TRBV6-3	ASSQQGAQETQY
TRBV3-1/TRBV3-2	ASSQSGGGLGYGYT
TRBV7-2	ASSPGQGRTEAF
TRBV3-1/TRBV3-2	ASSQPGTRVEKLF
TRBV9	ASSPNPSGQETQY
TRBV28	ASSLTGQPQH
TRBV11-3	ASSPSGANVLT
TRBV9	ASSSSARAGPTDTQY
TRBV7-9	ASSRSPTTGEAF
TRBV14	ASSLREGTVKTEAF
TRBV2	ASDYTNYGYT
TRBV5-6	ASSLPGQSYGNTIY
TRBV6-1	ASSERGVSEAF
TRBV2	ASSEQGNTEAF
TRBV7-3	ASSLGQGVAEAF
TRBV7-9	ASSSAGTGERGYT
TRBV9	ASSVGLGEQY
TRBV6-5	ASNIARGSYEQY
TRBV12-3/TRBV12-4	ASSTSAGEAF
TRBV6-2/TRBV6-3	ASSYGHPLQETQY
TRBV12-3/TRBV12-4	ASKLRERAF
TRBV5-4	ASSWGIAGGRNEQF
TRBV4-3	ASSQVGGRANYGYT
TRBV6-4	ASSDWGGSYNSPLH
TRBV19	ASSPVGGGTDTQY
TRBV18	ASSPTPYPIEQY
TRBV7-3	ASSPGGQGSDTQY
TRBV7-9	ASSLVRGDYGYT
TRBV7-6	ASSPPGLDQETQY
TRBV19	ASSIGKRMNTEAF
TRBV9	ASSVSGGTEAF
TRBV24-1	ATSLRGGDTQY
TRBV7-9	ASSLNLGQTEAF
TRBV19	ASSSSGPWTNVDEQY
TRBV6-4	ASSDRDSGANVLT
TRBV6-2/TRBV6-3	ASSTGTGQF
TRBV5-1	ASSLRSWEAGRTNYGYT
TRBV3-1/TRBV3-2	ASSQDRWRVGTEAF